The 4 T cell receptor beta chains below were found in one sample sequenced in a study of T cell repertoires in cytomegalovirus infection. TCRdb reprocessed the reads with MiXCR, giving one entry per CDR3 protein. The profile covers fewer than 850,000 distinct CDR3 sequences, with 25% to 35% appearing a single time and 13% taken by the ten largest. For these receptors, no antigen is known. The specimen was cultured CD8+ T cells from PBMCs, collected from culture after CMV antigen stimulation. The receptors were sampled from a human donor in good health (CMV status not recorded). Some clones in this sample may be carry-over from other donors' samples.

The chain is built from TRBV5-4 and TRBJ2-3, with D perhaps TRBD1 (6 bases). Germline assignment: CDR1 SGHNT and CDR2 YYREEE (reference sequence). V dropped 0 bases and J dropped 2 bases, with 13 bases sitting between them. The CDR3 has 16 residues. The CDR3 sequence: CASSLAEQGDTDTQYF. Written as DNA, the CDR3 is TGTGCCAGCAGCTTGGCCGAACAGGGCGACACAGATACGCAGTATTTT.

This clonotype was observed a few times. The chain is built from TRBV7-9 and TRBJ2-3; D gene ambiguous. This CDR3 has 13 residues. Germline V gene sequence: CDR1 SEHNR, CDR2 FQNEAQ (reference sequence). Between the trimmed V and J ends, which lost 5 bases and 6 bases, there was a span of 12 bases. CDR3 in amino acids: CASSPDLLDTQYF. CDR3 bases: TGTGCCAGCAGCCCGGACCTTTTGGATACGCAGTATTTT.

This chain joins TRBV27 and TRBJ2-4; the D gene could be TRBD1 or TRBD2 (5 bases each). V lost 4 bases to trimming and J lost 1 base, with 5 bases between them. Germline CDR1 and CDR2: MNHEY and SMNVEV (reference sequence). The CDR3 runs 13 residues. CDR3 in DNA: TGTGCCAGCAGTTGGGGGGCCAAAAACATTCAGTACTTC. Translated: CASSWGAKNIQYF.

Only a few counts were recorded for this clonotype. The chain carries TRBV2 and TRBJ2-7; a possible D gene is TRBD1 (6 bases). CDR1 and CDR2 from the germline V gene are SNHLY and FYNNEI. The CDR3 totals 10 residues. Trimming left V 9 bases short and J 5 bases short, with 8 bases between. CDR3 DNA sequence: TGTGCCAGTCAGGGGAACGAGCAGTACGTC. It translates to CASQGNEQYV.